Listed below are T cell receptor beta chains from one sample, sequenced in a study of shared clonotypes between healthy human individuals. The repertoire was sequenced with immunoSEQ multiplex PCR; TCRdb's copy has only in-frame clones and lacks some. The profile shows some 2.4 million clones, 93% of them singletons. Sample: naive CD4+ T cells from PBMCs. These TCRs come from a man younger than 35 in good health. Some clones in this sample may be carry-over from other donors' samples. CDR3s include the opening cysteine and the closing phenylalanine or tryptophan.

CDR3 | J | V
CASSHSGTAGGNTIYF | TRBJ1-3 | TRBV23-1
CASSRDRALFF | TRBJ1-4 | TRBV25-1
CASSLNWGTEAFF | TRBJ1-1 | TRBV5-1
CASSGSVNRGEKLFF | TRBJ1-4 | TRBV18
CASGVRAETQYF | TRBJ2-5 | TRBV2
CASMETSLSDTQYF | TRBJ2-3 | TRBV5-1
CASSYSRGSYEQYF | TRBJ2-7 | TRBV6-6
CAAQRGGPDTQYF | TRBJ2-3 | TRBV30
CAISESGGDGYTF | TRBJ1-2 | TRBV10-3
CASSLYRGQETQYF | TRBJ2-5 | TRBV5-4
CASSFWVLGQQGKNSYEQYF | TRBJ2-7 | TRBV28
CASTSGRLAGGTTQYF | TRBJ2-3 | TRBV27
CASSLGQGFVGQPQHF | TRBJ1-5 | TRBV28
CASKETGGRYEQYF | TRBJ2-7 | TRBV19
CASSAGQNTEAFF | TRBJ1-1 | TRBV5-1
CATGQGGTEAFF | TRBJ1-1 | TRBV2
CASSLGVGVVTGELFF | TRBJ2-2 | TRBV11-2
CASSLNEFGSPLHF | TRBJ1-6 | TRBV5-4
CASSFRTGDYGYTF | TRBJ1-2 | TRBV5-4
CASSKVPGQPQHF | TRBJ1-5 | TRBV21-1
CASSGRGTDTQYF | TRBJ2-3 | TRBV6-1
CASSGAEEYNEQFF | TRBJ2-1 | TRBV2
CASSPVAGGPLYEQYF | TRBJ2-7 | TRBV5-1
CASSLLAGVQDEQYF | TRBJ2-7 | TRBV18
CASSVVTVGRRDTGELFF | TRBJ2-2 | TRBV2
CASSWRGGTDTQYF | TRBJ2-3 | TRBV5-6
CASSSQGAPPIHTEAFF | TRBJ1-1 | TRBV27
CASSVTGSLGEQYF | TRBJ2-7 | TRBV2
CASGGLNYGYTF | TRBJ1-2 | TRBV6-6
CASNKGTKTDTQYF | TRBJ2-3 | TRBV28
CASRTPLLSGIYEQYF | TRBJ2-7 | TRBV28
CASSLTGTGLAKNIQYF | TRBJ2-4 | TRBV11-2
CASSRLAGGRTDTQYF | TRBJ2-3 | TRBV5-1
CASSGRLAGSTDTQYF | TRBJ2-3 | TRBV9
CASSLEDSGYTF | TRBJ1-2 | TRBV5-1
CASSLSGGLAGSTDTQYF | TRBJ2-3 | TRBV28
CASSLQGALTDTQYF | TRBJ2-3 | TRBV18
CSAVPSGEQFF | TRBJ2-1 | TRBV20-1